This TCR beta chain was sequenced during a study of GPR56 and killer-like receptors on CD4 memory cells (dated by TCRdb to between 2019 and 2020). For the study in its entirety: According to the study's proposal, human CD4+ memory T-cell differentiation and cytokine production potential are marked by the progressive acquisition of KLRB1, KLRG1, GPR56 and then KLRF1. The study described its healthy blood donors as age-matched to the liver disease patients, who had a median age of 68 years.

Its frequency places this clonotype as medium-sized (0.01 to 0.1%); no count is recorded. Its antigen is not yet known. The CDR3 starts with the cysteine, ends with the phenylalanine, and has 12 residues. The DNA is not on file. CDR1 and CDR2 are drawn from the germline V gene: MDHEN, SYDVKM. These reads were obtained on an Illumina HiSeq 2500. The recombined TCRbeta locus was amplified by a previously published PCR protocol to build sequencing libraries. Under the source paper's analysis protocol: Reads whose average quality score was below 30 were removed, and the reads that remained were processed with IMSEQ. Each clonotype was defined by Vbeta gene, Jbeta gene and CDR3 amino acid sequence. The Morisita-Horn index, computed on the top 100 expanded clones, was used to measure repertoire overlap between populations. Renyi diversity profiles calculated on the top 100 expanded clones were used to assess clonal diversity. After reprocessing by TCRdb, each CDR3 protein sequence is one entry, and no DNA is given. The V and J calls here are based on TCRdb, not the publication. This sample's table carries over 2,000 distinct CDR3 sequences. The ten largest clonotypes hold roughly 4.8% of the sample.

General study outcomes and caveats: TCR repertoire overlap was especially strong between late populations 4 and 5, and population 3 also partly overlapped. Clones dominating late populations 4 and 5 were also found in early populations 1 and 2, and this finding was taken by the authors as evidence for linear differentiation. Clonal frequency was low in the marker-negative population and increased progressively along the proposed pathway, with TCRbeta diversity decreasing accordingly. Rather than covering full repertoires, the diversity and similarity analyses were limited to the 100 most expanded clones in each population.

Five KLR/GPR56-defined CD4+ populations were enriched by fluorescence-activated cell sorting before TCRbeta sequencing. TCRbeta repertoires of five CD4+ T-cell subsets defined by KLRB1, KLRG1, GPR56 and KLRF1 expression were sequenced to test a linear memory differentiation pathway. TCR-sequenced cells came from peripheral blood of healthy control individuals, reported as five donors in the TCRbeta analysis figure. Heparinized peripheral blood was collected, and every sample was processed within one hour of retrieval. To isolate peripheral blood mononuclear cells, blood was diluted 1:2 in PBS and put through Biocoll density gradient centrifugation at room temperature. Before flow sorting, CD4+ T cells were magnetically enriched from freshly isolated PBMCs using anti-CD4 MicroBeads. A BD FACSAria II was used to sort CD4+ T cells, enriched from the PBMCs of healthy donors, according to marker expression. For surface staining, the researchers used Miltenyi Biotec antibodies: anti-KLRB1 clone 191B8, anti-KLRF1 clone 4A4.D10 and anti-KLRG1 clone REA261.

The sequence was collected from a human donor in good health. The sequenced sample consisted of memory CD4+ T cells from blood. The rearrangement joined TRBV28 to TRBJ1-2; there is no DNA to check the TCRdb D call of TRBD1. The encoded CDR3 is CASWETAYGYTF.